Listed below are T cell receptor beta chains from one sample, sequenced in a study of radiation and T cells in renal cell carcinoma. TCRdb's table, derived via immunoSEQ multiplex PCR, lists solely in-frame clones and lacks some. The repertoire consists of 15,000 or so clones, with 50% to 65% occurring once and the leading ten covering more than 9%. The source was tumor tissue, collected from a patient whose treatment was nephrectomy without radiotherapy. Every receptor here comes from a man aged 35-49 years with renal cell carcinoma. Both conserved end residues are part of each CDR3. A D gene is named only where the DNA matches it firmly.

j_gene,d_gene,v_gene,CDR3aa
TRBJ2-7,NA,TRBV5-4,CASSSAYEQYF
TRBJ1-1,NA,TRBV5-1,CASSRDMLDTEAFF
TRBJ1-5,NA,TRBV12-5,CASGLGSNQPQHF
TRBJ2-5,TRBD1,TRBV23-1,CASSQGTGGAEEETQYF
TRBJ1-3,NA,TRBV6-5,CASSYSSLNSGNTIYF
TRBJ2-3,TRBD2,TRBV13,CASSWLAGASGTDTQYF
TRBJ2-3,NA,TRBV25-1,CASSDPSRADTQYF
TRBJ1-1,NA,TRBV29-1,CSVQTANTEAFF
TRBJ2-7,NA,TRBV6-1,CASSEWGTYEQYF
TRBJ1-2,TRBD1,TRBV23-1,CANCRGRLQNYGYTF
TRBJ1-4,NA,TRBV7-9,CASSPDGATNEKLFF
TRBJ2-5,NA,TRBV5-4,CASSFGDGKTQYF
TRBJ2-7,NA,TRBV2,CASSPNKRSYEQYF
TRBJ2-5,NA,TRBV5-1,CASSPRGSETETQYF
TRBJ2-3,TRBD2,TRBV9,CASSIIAGGSTDTQYF
TRBJ2-1,NA,TRBV14,CASSQYRDGNEQFF
TRBJ1-4,NA,TRBV6-1,CAGSWWQGSEKLFF
TRBJ1-3,NA,TRBV7-9,CASSLDMGQVYGNTIYF
TRBJ2-2,NA,TRBV9,CASSVNVFGNTGELFF
TRBJ2-5,NA,TRBV5-1,CASSRVGLQETQYF
TRBJ1-2,NA,TRBV5-4,CASSRTFGRSYYGYTF
TRBJ2-7,NA,TRBV30,CAWSEGEVREQYF
TRBJ2-3,NA,TRBV9,CASSVGLTDTQYF
TRBJ2-6,TRBD2,TRBV5-1,CASSVGLAVSGANVLTF
TRBJ2-1,NA,TRBV5-1,CASSFNNGYGTNNEQFF
TRBJ1-2,TRBD1,TRBV28,CASTTQGADYGYTF
TRBJ1-1,TRBD1,TRBV19,CASSMERGPGEAFF
TRBJ1-6,TRBD1,TRBV5-8,CASSSTGVESPLHF
TRBJ2-7,TRBD2,TRBV9,CASSLTGTTYEQYF
TRBJ1-2,NA,TRBV28,CASSRNNYGYTF
TRBJ1-2,TRBD1,TRBV28,CASSRTGEVGYGYTF
TRBJ2-1,NA,TRBV5-5,CASSYLAESSYNEQFF
TRBJ1-2,NA,TRBV7-9,CASSLGAGFYTGGYTF
TRBJ1-2,NA,TRBV18,CASSPGAGYTF
TRBJ1-1,NA,TRBV21-1,CASSKGTGVEAFF
TRBJ2-3,NA,TRBV6-1,CVALGRRTDTQYF
TRBJ2-3,TRBD2,TRBV4-1,CASSRTPSGGSTDTQYF
TRBJ1-1,NA,TRBV18,CASSPDSYTGTEAFF
TRBJ1-1,TRBD1,TRBV5-1,CASSPAPGQVNTEAFF
TRBJ2-5,TRBD1,TRBV4-1,CASSLRTGELGETQYF